This T cell receptor (beta chain) emerged from a study of blood T cell repertoires in COVID-19. Original processing methods: From reference gene primer amplification, estimates of nucleated cell counts were derived. The repertoire was sequenced with immunoSEQ multiplex PCR; TCRdb's copy has only in-frame clones and lacks some. For V, J and clone size, that table is used; D and trimming come from the DNA. The data show almost 500,000 clones, 75% to 90% seen once. All enrollees were roughly 18 to 89 years old and from approximately 25 US areas. Categorization into cohorts depended on clinical history that participants reported. Cohort 3 recovery required two negative PCRs, clearance, or symptom resolution. V gave up 5 bases and J gave up 4 bases, with 11 bases separating them. Germline V gives CDR1 SQVTM, CDR2 ANQGSEA. The CDR3 has 13 residues.

This receptor was obtained from a woman aged 55-75 years who had recovered from COVID-19. What was sequenced was PBMCs or T cells enriched from blood (not recorded which). The J gene is TRBJ2-2, the V gene TRBV29-1; D gene unclear. In DNA, the CDR3 is TGCAGCGTTTCCTGGGCCGGCACCGGGGAGCTGTTTTTT. Translated: CSVSWAGTGELFF.